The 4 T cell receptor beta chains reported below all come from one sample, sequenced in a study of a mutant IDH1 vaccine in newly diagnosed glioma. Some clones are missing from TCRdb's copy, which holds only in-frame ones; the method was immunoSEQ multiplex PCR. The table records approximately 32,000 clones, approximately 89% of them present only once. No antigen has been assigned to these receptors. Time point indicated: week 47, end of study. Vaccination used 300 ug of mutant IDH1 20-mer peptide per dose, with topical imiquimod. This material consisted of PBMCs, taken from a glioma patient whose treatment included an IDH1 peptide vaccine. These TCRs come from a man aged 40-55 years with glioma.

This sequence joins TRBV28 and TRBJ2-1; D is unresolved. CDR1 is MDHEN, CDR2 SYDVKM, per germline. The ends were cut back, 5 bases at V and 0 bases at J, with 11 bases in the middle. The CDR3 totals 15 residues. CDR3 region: CASSPHPGSYNEQFF. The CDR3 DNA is TGTGCCAGCAGTCCGCACCCAGGCTCCTACAATGAGCAGTTCTTC. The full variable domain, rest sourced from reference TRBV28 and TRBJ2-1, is DVKVTQSSRYLVKRTGEKVFLECVQDMDHENMFWYRQDPGLGLRLIYFSYDVKMKEKGDIPEGYSVSREKKERFSLILESASTNQTSMYLCASSPHPGSYNEQFFGPGTRLTVL.

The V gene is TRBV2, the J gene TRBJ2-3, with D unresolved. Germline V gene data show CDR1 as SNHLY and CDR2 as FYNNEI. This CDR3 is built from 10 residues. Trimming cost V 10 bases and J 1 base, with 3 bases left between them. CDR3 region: CATGTDTQYF. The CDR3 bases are TGTGCCACGGGCACAGATACGCAGTATTTT.

The CDR3 bases are TGCGCCAGCAGCTTGGAGAGCCCGTATAATTCACCCCTCCACTTT. Translation gives CASSLESPYNSPLHF. The chain uses TRBV5-1 and TRBJ1-6, with unresolved D. Germline loops: CDR1 SGHRS, CDR2 YFSETQ. This CDR3 contains 15 residues. Trimming took off 0 bases at V and 4 bases at J, with 8 bases between the two ends.

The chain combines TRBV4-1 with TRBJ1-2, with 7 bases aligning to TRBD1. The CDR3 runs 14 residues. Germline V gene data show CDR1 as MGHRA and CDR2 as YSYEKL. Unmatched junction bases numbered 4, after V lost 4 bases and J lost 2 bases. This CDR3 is CASSRPGQNYGYTF. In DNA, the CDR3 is TGCGCCAGCAGCCGGCCGGGACAGAACTATGGCTACACCTTC.